The 9 T cell receptor beta chains below come from one sample, sequenced in a study of blood T cell repertoires in COVID-19 (dated by TCRdb to 2018 to 2021). The protocol used for the library was the immunoSEQ multiplex PCR assay. TCRdb re-hosts the immuneACCESS table, in-frame sequences only. Its copies lack some clones; in the studies checked, an unresolved V gene accounts for under half of them, and the cause for the rest is not known. Here the sample has some 170,000 clones; around 80% occur a single time. 13% to 15% of the sample is taken by the ten largest. The sample taken for sequencing was PBMCs or T cells enriched from blood (not recorded which). The receptors stem from a man aged 50-60 years who had recovered from COVID-19.

The rearrangement uses TRBV27 and TRBJ2-7; 7 nucleotides align to TRBD1. V lost 5 bases and J lost 2; bases outside the gene matches: 9. CDR1 is MNHEY and CDR2 is SMNVEV in the germline V gene (reference sequence). CDR3 length equals 15 residues. The CDR3, as DNA: TGTGCCAGCAGTCTTCAGGACAGGAGTCCCTACGAGCAGTACTTC. This translates into CASSLQDRSPYEQYF.

The chain recombines TRBV3-1 (or the pseudogene TRBV3-2) with TRBJ1-2; 7 bases are a match to TRBD1. Losses at the gene ends were 5 bases for V and 5 bases for J; bases not matched to a gene: 14. Germline CDR1 reads LGHDT; CDR2 reads YNNKEL (reference sequence). The CDR3 length is 16 residues. CDR3: CASSARGQPDLYGYTF. The CDR3 nucleotides read TGTGCCAGCAGCGCCCGGGGACAGCCCGATCTATATGGCTACACCTTC.

The chain couples TRBV6-5 to TRBJ1-2, with D tentatively TRBD1 (5 bases). Germline CDR1 MNHEY, CDR2 SVGAGI. The V end lost 5 bases, the J end lost 11 bases, and 12 bases lay between the germline ends. The CDR3 runs 11 residues. CDR3 amino acids: CASSNGGWYTF. The CDR3 DNA reads as TGTGCCAGCAGTAACGGGGGTTGGTACACCTTC.

The rearrangement links TRBV7-9 to TRBJ1-2; no firm D call. This CDR3 has 14 amino acids. Germline CDR1 and CDR2: SEHNR and FQNEAQ (reference sequence). Trimming cost V 3 bases and J 5 bases, with 13 bases left between them. As DNA, the CDR3 is TGTGCCAGCAGCTTGAAGGAGGGCCTTTATGGCTACACCTTC. Encoded protein: CASSLKEGLYGYTF.

The V gene is TRBV19, the J gene TRBJ1-1; 8 positions agree with TRBD1. The CDR3 extends over 14 amino acids. Germline lookup yields CDR1 LNHDA and CDR2 SQIVND (reference sequence). The V segment lost 0 bases and the J segment 11 bases; nucleotides outside the gene matches: 8. CDR3 sequence (DNA): TGTGCCAGTAGTATAGATCGACAGGGGAGGGCGGCTTTCTTT. Translated: CASSIDRQGRAAFF.

This chain uses TRBV5-1 with TRBJ1-2; D is ambiguous. This CDR3 has 14 residues. CDR1 is SGHRS, CDR2 YFSETQ, per germline. Trimming cost V 1 base and J 6 bases, with 13 bases left between them. The CDR3 DNA reads as TGCGCCAGCAGCTTGAGGACTGTCACAAATGGCTACACCTTC. Translated, it gives CASSLRTVTNGYTF.

The chain joins TRBV11-2 to TRBJ2-1, with 9 bases that match TRBD1. Trimming removed 4 bases from V and 3 bases from J; junction bases left unmatched: 4. The germline gives CDR1 SGHAT, CDR2 FQNNGV. The CDR3 length is 15 residues. The CDR3 sequence: CASSWGQGSYNEQFF. As DNA, the CDR3 is TGTGCCAGCAGCTGGGGACAGGGAAGCTACAATGAGCAGTTCTTC.

Turning to this clone: One end of the junction is discordant with germline, which a read error may explain. The genes are TRBV25-1 and TRBJ2-7; 9 bases match TRBD1. Germline loops: CDR1 MGHDK, CDR2 SYGVNS. This CDR3 region has 15 residues. This CDR3 is CASSGPGQGRNRPDF. In DNA, the CDR3 is TGTGCCAGCAGTGGGCCGGGACAGGGTAGAAACCGTCCGGACTTC.

This chain uses TRBV27 with TRBJ2-7, with D possibly TRBD2 on 6 matching bases. The CDR3 extends over 15 amino acids. V lost 5 bases to trimming and J lost 6 bases, with 20 bases between them. Germline CDR1 reads MNHEY; CDR2 reads SMNVEV (reference sequence). CDR3 DNA: TGTGCCAGCAGTCGTGGGGGGTCCCTCTGGAGCGAGCAGTACTTC. Encoded protein: CASSRGGSLWSEQYF.